One sample yielded the 4 T cell receptor beta chains listed below, sequenced in a study of beta chain features in type 1 diabetes listed by TCRdb under 2018. The library was generated by the immunoSEQ multiplex PCR assay. The entire isolated RNA was reverse transcribed using the High Capacity cDNA Reverse Transcription Kit, and thus expressed TCRB transcripts were sequenced. TCRdb carries this immuneACCESS record with in-frame sequences only. Its versions omit some clonotypes, under half of them owing to an unresolved V gene in the studies checked, with the rest unexplained. This sample gives 450,000 to 550,000 clones in total; approximately 30% of them show up just once. More than 0.055% of the sample is in the top ten clones. The sequencing input was naive CD4+ T cells from blood. The cell subset or site label for this specimen denotes: true naive CD4+ T cells. The receptors were gathered from a man between 18 and 29 years old in good health.

The gene calls are TRBV28 and TRBJ2-3; the match to TRBD2 covers 8 bases. This CDR3 is built from 14 residues. CDR1 is MDHEN and CDR2 is SYDVKM in the germline V gene. V was pared by 3 bases and J by 5 bases, with 4 bases of the junction left unmatched. The CDR3 DNA sequence: TGTGCCAGCAGTTTGGGACTAGGTCGAGATACGCAGTATTTT. Its translation is CASSLGLGRDTQYF.

This clone appeared a few times. The chain carries TRBV23-1 and TRBJ1-1; D call uncertain. TRBV23-1 is given ORF status, its function remaining uncertain. The CDR3 loop spans 12 amino acids. V dropped 2 bases and J dropped 8 bases, with 9 bases sitting between them. CDR3 coding DNA: TGCGCCAGCAGTCAAGGCTTGGTAGAAGCTTTCTTT. It codes for CASSQGLVEAFF.

Only a few counts were recorded for this clone. The chain employs TRBV30 and TRBJ2-5; 15 bases align to TRBD2. V lost 5 bases, J lost 4 bases, and 5 bases stayed unmatched. The germline gives CDR1 GTSNPN, CDR2 SVGIG (reference sequence). The CDR3 has 15 residues. CDR3 amino acids: CAWGGTSGRRETQYF. DNA for the CDR3: TGTGCCTGGGGTGGGACTAGCGGGAGGAGAGAGACCCAGTACTTC.

This clone turned up a few times. Other DNA sequences of this sample code for an identical CDR3. V usage is TRBV19 and J usage is TRBJ2-7; D unresolved. Germline V lookup: CDR1 LNHDA, CDR2 SQIVND (reference sequence). This CDR3 region has 12 residues. With 6 bases removed from V and 3 bases from J, the gap between germline ends came to 9 bases. The chain's CDR3 is CASSTPGYEQYF. The CDR3 bases are TGTGCCAGTAGCACGCCAGGCTACGAGCAGTACTTC.